This TCR beta chain was identified in a study of CD8+ T cells in alopecia areata. Study information: Severity was scored as percentage of affected scalp area in treated patients. Study conclusions and caveats: Scalp clonality, along with expanded CD8+ clones among the top 100, was significantly decreased by tofacitinib. Shared TCR sequences were less clear between patients than in mice, possibly partly from HLA diversity.

Sample treatment: oral pan-JAK inhibitor, 5-10 mg twice daily. cDNA prepared by RNA extraction and subsequent reverse transcription served as the template for sequencing. TCRdb's table, derived via immunoSEQ multiplex PCR, lists solely in-frame clones and lacks some. The sample holds over 90,000 clones; 80% to 90% are singletons and the top ten take over 8.5%. V shed 1 base and J shed 0 bases, with 22 bases lying between them. The CDR3 is 19 residues long. Germline CDR1 SGHAT, CDR2 FQNNGV. In regard to this clone: Its antigen is still unknown.

The sequences come from CD8+ T cells sorted from blood, collected between weeks 30 and 35, from a patient treated with tofacitinib. V usage is TRBV11-2 and J usage is TRBJ2-7, with a possible D match to TRBD2 (5 bases). The source is a human donor with alopecia areata. The chain's CDR3 is CASSLVGSVGEWSSYEQYF. CDR3 nucleotides: TGTGCCAGCAGCTTAGTAGGGTCGGTTGGGGAGTGGAGCTCCTACGAGCAGTACTTC.